This TCR beta chain was identified during a study of blood T cells in healthy people across ages (dated by TCRdb to 2013 to 2016). With respect to the entire study: In model experiments, template switching captured about one uniquely barcoded TCR beta cDNA molecule for every two T cells. To track age-related changes in TCR beta repertoire diversity, the study relied on deep sequencing normalized with unique cDNA molecular identifiers. The donors were divided into four age groups: young (average 16 years), middle-aged (about 39), aged (approximately 62) and long-lived (82). To avoid experimental bias, donors of different ages were randomly spread across the sequencing lanes. Using the same blood draw, the study looked at two additional independent replicas of 1 million unique cDNA reads for two donors, one aged 18 to 30 and the other aged 80 or older.

This clonotype has only one observation. The antigen it recognizes is unknown. Base qualities are not at hand, and no much larger clone is one base apart. Broader findings and caveats from the paper: The CMV infection status of donors was not known, potentially confounding age-related changes in expanded clonotypes. Estimates of total diversity based on one million sequenced T cells were considered lower bounds and underestimates. Because profiling used bulk unsorted PBMCs, naive and antigen-experienced compartments could not be compared conclusively. Compared with the aged group, the long-lived group had more naive CD4+ T cells, fewer expanded clones and increased TCR diversity, a pattern suggesting age selection. As age increased, observed TCR beta diversity per million T cells dropped in a roughly linear way, and a significant reduction was already evident by age about 40. A strong correlation was found between observed TCR beta diversity and the percentage of naive T cells measured by flow cytometry.

Library generation was performed with 5' RACE. TCRdb names Illumina HiSeq 2500 as the instrument used. A second PCR of about 6 to 12 cycles was performed with a sample-barcoded 5' primer and a J-beta primer mix. A template-switch 5' adaptor carrying 12 random nucleotides introduced a unique molecular identifier onto each TCR beta cDNA molecule. Each sample yielded at least 2.5 million CDR3-containing paired-end reads. First-strand cDNA synthesis was performed from all RNA using the Mint cDNA synthesis kit, with priming by a TRBC-specific oligonucleotide. Following uracil-DNA glycosylase treatment, a first 18-cycle PCR with universal primers M1SS and BC2_uni_R was performed on all cDNA. For the original study's pipeline: For normalization, 1 million high-quality reads, each with a distinct molecular identifier, were randomly selected from each sample. Reads sharing molecular identifiers were discarded rather than binned into consensus sequences. MiTCR, run with a Q25 quality threshold and the strictest error-elimination algorithm, handled CDR3 identification, clonotype clustering and error correction. A nonparametric unseen species model with Euler transformation was used to estimate a lower bound on total TCR beta diversity. The public reads were run again by TCRdb, first through fastp at Q25 and then through MiXCR, and only productive beta chains were kept. Rows are unified per CDR3 protein, each entry keeping the most common DNA and genes. These V and J calls originate from TCRdb's pipeline instead of the authors' own analysis. The sample table records 1.5 million to 2 million distinct CDR3 sequences; around 48% of these occur just once. Roughly 2% of the sample is held by the ten biggest clonotypes.

The donors were roughly 40 Caucasian individuals from Russia, aged about 6 to 100 years, who were systemically healthy. Each donor gave 8.5 to 10 milliliters of peripheral blood, collected into EDTA-treated Vacutainer tubes. Ficoll-Paque density-gradient centrifugation was used to isolate PBMCs, with at least 6 million obtained per sample. Trizol reagent was used to extract total RNA from PBMCs, with at least 6 micrograms per sample. For every donor, flow cytometry on a PBMC aliquot measured the percentage of naive CD45RAhigh/CD27high T cells. Sequenced material: blood. The sequence came from a woman aged 40-49 years in good health.

The CDR3 is CAISEPNPYQPQHF. The DNA sequence is TGTGCCATCAGTGAGCCGAACCCATATCAGCCCCAGCATTTT. The chain is assembled from TRBV10-3 and TRBJ1-5; too little of a D gene remains to name it. The CDR3 covers 14 residues, taking in both the cysteine and the phenylalanine. CDR3 DNA is the only sequence kept; it has 42 bases, read in frame from the first base. V is cut by 2 bases and J by 5 bases, and the space between the germline ends is 10 bases. CDR1 ENHRY and CDR2 SYGVKD were looked up in the germline V gene.